The 27 T cell receptor beta chains presented below share a single source sample, sequenced in a study of monozygotic twins with inflammatory bowel disease. For each CDR3 protein, TCRdb gives one entry from its re-call of the 5' RACE reads, without DNA. Its table lists approximately 100,000 distinct CDR3 sequences. Sequences were obtained from blood. These receptors were obtained from a human donor with ulcerative colitis or Crohn's disease, or a healthy co-twin of an affected twin (not recorded which).

This chain connects TRBV11-2 to TRBJ1-3. The CDR3 runs to 12 residues. In germline, CDR1 is SGHAT, CDR2 FQNNGV. This CDR3 reads CASSFQGNTIYF.

V gene TRBV20-1 combines with J gene TRBJ2-5; TCRdb designates TRBD1, a call that cannot be tested without DNA. Germline V gene sequence: CDR1 DFQATT, CDR2 SNEGSKA (reference sequence). This CDR3 is 12 amino acids long. This CDR3 is CSARTGGETQYF.

V and J are TRBV11-2 and TRBJ2-1; TCRdb outputs TRBD2, but without DNA this stays unchecked. CDR1 SGHAT and CDR2 FQNNGV come from the germline V gene. The CDR3 has 15 amino acids. CDR3 in amino acids: CASSPGTISYNEQFF.

The chain is built from TRBV12-3 or TRBV12-4 and TRBJ1-1; no DNA is available, so the TRBD1 call from TCRdb remains unchecked. This CDR3 is 14 amino acids long. This CDR3 reads CASSLDPTATEAFF.

The J gene is TRBJ2-7, the V gene TRBV20-1; the TRBD1 assignment by TCRdb is unverifiable without DNA. Germline values: CDR1 DFQATT, CDR2 SNEGSKA (reference sequence). The CDR3 contains 15 residues. The CDR3: CSAHTGTGMDYEQYF.

The V gene is TRBV20-1, the J gene TRBJ2-1; TCRdb's assignment of TRBD2 cannot be checked, as there is no DNA. This CDR3 is 15 amino acids long. CDR1 is DFQATT and CDR2 is SNEGSKA in the germline V gene (reference sequence). This CDR3 reads CSASGRLAGANEQFF.

V and J are TRBV4-2 and TRBJ2-3. Germline V gene sequence: CDR1 LGHNA, CDR2 YNFKEQ. This CDR3 has 14 amino acids. This CDR3 reads CASSQDLRRDTQYF.

The chain links TRBV7-9 to TRBJ1-1; checking the TCRdb D call of TRBD1 is not possible without DNA. The CDR3 has 15 amino acids. CDR1 SEHNR and CDR2 FQNEAQ come from the germline V gene (reference sequence). CDR3 loop: CASSLDPGTRTEAFF.

The rearrangement uses TRBV4-1 and TRBJ2-3; TCRdb's assignment of TRBD2 cannot be checked, as there is no DNA. CDR3 length: 16 residues. CDR1 MGHRA and CDR2 YSYEKL come from the germline V gene. The CDR3 protein is CASSQGGGYGTDTQYF.

The V gene is TRBV5-1, the J gene TRBJ2-5; TCRdb lists TRBD2, though no DNA is available to test this call. Germline CDR1 SGHRS, CDR2 YFSETQ. This CDR3 is built from 15 residues. The CDR3 is CASSLAGTTQETQYF. Full variable domain (missing parts from reference TRBV5-1 and TRBJ2-5): KAGVTQTPRYLIKTRGQQVTLSCSPISGHRSVSWYQQTPGQGLQFLFEYFSETQRNKGNFPGRFSGRQFSNSRSEMNVSTLELGDSALYLCASSLAGTTQETQYFGPGTRLLVL.

The chain has TRBV27 and TRBJ2-2; the TCRdb D gene call, TRBD1, has no DNA to confirm it. CDR3 length: 13 amino acids. Germline CDR1 and CDR2: MNHEY and SMNVEV (reference sequence). CDR3 loop: CASSDRDSGELFF.

V usage is TRBV18 and J usage is TRBJ1-1. CDR1 and CDR2 (germline): KGHSH, LQKENI. CDR3 length equals 16 residues. The CDR3 spells CASSASLGVGNTEAFF.

The chain recombines TRBV9 with TRBJ2-2; TCRdb's assignment of TRBD1 cannot be checked, as there is no DNA. The CDR3 runs 15 residues. The germline CDR1 and CDR2 sequences are SGDLS and YYNGEE. Here the CDR3 reads CASSVGPGWTGELFF.

The J gene is TRBJ2-5, the V gene TRBV5-4; TCRdb reports TRBD1, a call that lacks DNA to check it against. CDR1 SGHNT and CDR2 YYREEE come from the germline V gene (reference sequence). The CDR3 loop spans 15 amino acids. CDR3 region: CASSSTDRVWETQYF.

The chain joins TRBV20-1 to TRBJ2-1; TCRdb lists TRBD2, though no DNA is available to test this call. The CDR3 has 18 amino acids. The germline CDR1 and CDR2 sequences are DFQATT and SNEGSKA (reference sequence). The CDR3 spells CSATGTVGLAAYYNEQFF.

V and J are TRBV5-1 and TRBJ2-5; the TRBD2 assignment by TCRdb is unverifiable without DNA. The CDR3 consists of 14 residues. Germline V gene sequence: CDR1 SGHRS, CDR2 YFSETQ. The CDR3 reads CASGELAGVETQYF.

The genes are TRBV18 and TRBJ2-5; absent DNA, TCRdb's TRBD2 call cannot be checked. The germline gives CDR1 KGHSH, CDR2 LQKENI. The CDR3 length is 20 residues. This CDR3 is CASSPLMTSGRFGGRETQYF.

The rearrangement joins TRBV5-1 to TRBJ2-5; TCRdb lists TRBD1, though no DNA is available to test this call. This CDR3 spans 15 amino acids. Germline V gene data show CDR1 as SGHRS and CDR2 as YFSETQ. The CDR3 loop is CASSSSGRIQETQYF.

The V call is TRBV6-6, the J call TRBJ2-7; TCRdb selects TRBD1, and the lack of DNA leaves this call unchecked. CDR1 and CDR2 from the germline V gene are MNHNY and SVGAGI (reference sequence). The CDR3 covers 13 residues. CDR3 in amino acids: CASSWDRGYEQYF.

This chain connects TRBV10-3 to TRBJ2-7; TCRdb's D gene call, TRBD2, goes unchecked for lack of DNA. Per the germline V gene, CDR1 is ENHRY and CDR2 is SYGVKD. CDR3 length: 17 amino acids. CDR3 sequence: CAISESVSTGSLEEQYF.

This chain links TRBV5-1 with TRBJ2-7; TCRdb designates TRBD2, a call that cannot be tested without DNA. There are 17 residues in the CDR3. The germline V gene has CDR1 SGHRS and CDR2 YFSETQ. The CDR3 protein is CASSYLAGDRTGYEQYF.

The chain carries TRBV7-8 and TRBJ1-4; TCRdb calls TRBD1, which cannot be checked without DNA. The germline V gene has CDR1 SGHVS and CDR2 FQNEAQ. There are 17 residues in the CDR3. The CDR3 sequence: CASSPRPGTGGREKLFF.

V gene TRBV6-5 combines with J gene TRBJ1-1. Germline CDR1 MNHEY, CDR2 SVGAGI. The CDR3 totals 13 residues. CDR3 protein: CASSWMGNTEAFF.

This chain joins TRBV6-5 and TRBJ2-5; TCRdb gives TRBD2 as the D gene, but with no DNA this cannot be confirmed. The CDR3 length is 17 residues. CDR1 is MNHEY and CDR2 is SVGAGI in the germline V gene. The chain's CDR3 is CASSSLWSSGSRETQYF.

The V call is TRBV3-1, the J call TRBJ1-5. The CDR3 consists of 12 residues. From germline, CDR1 is LGHDT and CDR2 YNNKEL (reference sequence). CDR3 sequence reads: CASSQGEQPQHF.

The chain uses TRBV27 and TRBJ2-3; TCRdb gives TRBD1 as the D gene, but with no DNA this cannot be confirmed. This CDR3 region has 15 residues. Germline assignment: CDR1 MNHEY and CDR2 SMNVEV (reference sequence). CDR3 residues: CASSFDGQGLDTQYF.

This chain connects TRBV20-1 to TRBJ1-5. Germline-derived CDR1 and CDR2 are DFQATT and SNEGSKA (reference sequence). CDR3 length equals 13 residues. This CDR3 reads CSASSTGNQPQHF.